Listed below are T cell receptor beta chains from one sample, sequenced in a study of CD4 T cells in relation to SARS-CoV-2 and coronaviruses. Their recognized antigens are unknown. Generated by immunoSEQ multiplex PCR, the TCRdb table keeps only in-frame clones and is missing some. The repertoire consists of 24,000 or so clones, with more than 60% occurring once and the leading ten covering about 12%. The sequenced sample was CD4+ T cells from PBMCs, cultured in vitro. The receptors originated from a human donor in good health. Both conserved end residues are part of each CDR3. Each record gives: J gene, V gene, CDR3 length, CDR3 protein.

>TRBJ1-1|TRBV27|14
CASSPLAGKTEAFF
>TRBJ2-3|TRBV29-1|14
CSVEDLAPTDTQYF
>TRBJ2-7|TRBV5-1|15
CASSLASGEPYEQYF
>TRBJ1-4|TRBV6-5|15
CASSYFGATNEKLFF
>TRBJ1-1|TRBV28|14
CASNLPGMNTEAFF
>TRBJ1-6|TRBV30|12
CAWGRTGSPLHF
>TRBJ2-1|TRBV12-5|14
CASGLGTTLNEQFF
>TRBJ2-7|TRBV28|13
CASSRVWGGEQYF
>TRBJ2-3|TRBV12-5|18
CASGPKGEATLNTDTQYF
>TRBJ2-5|TRBV6-2/TRBV6-3|13
CASSSVAAGAQYF
>TRBJ1-2|TRBV6-5|15
CASSYSTGLNYGYTF
>TRBJ1-1|TRBV5-1|15
CASSLGPQGASEAFF
>TRBJ2-5|TRBV28|10
CASRQETQYF
>TRBJ2-6|TRBV4-1|19
CASRNPSGTGGSGANVLTF
>TRBJ1-2|TRBV30|13
CAWTSSWEGGYTF
>TRBJ2-7|TRBV2|15
CASTQAGQPPYEQYF
>TRBJ1-6|TRBV7-3|14
CASSLDTPNSPLHF
>TRBJ2-1|TRBV28|12
CASSLVYNEQFF